Following are 29 T cell receptor beta chains from one sample sequenced in a study of cytomegalovirus exposure and HLA in healthy donors. It was with 60 Vbeta and 13 Jbeta primers that the PCR ran. The table came from immunoSEQ multiplex PCR; TCRdb's copy has only in-frame clones and leaves some out. The sample holds about 160,000 clones, roughly 78% seen once. Sequenced input: PBMCs. The receptors shown here come from a woman in her thirties or forties in good health and CMV-seronegative.

J is TRBJ2-1 and V is TRBV15; D is perhaps TRBD1 (5 bases). Germline-derived CDR1 and CDR2 are LNHNV and YYDKDF (reference sequence). Trimming stripped 0 bases from V and 6 bases from J, with 6 bases between. CDR3 length: 13 residues. CDR3 bases: TGTGCCACCAGCAGAGATCAGGGCAATGAGCAGTTCTTC. Its translation is CATSRDQGNEQFF.

The V call is TRBV28, the J call TRBJ2-3, with no clear D. The length of the CDR3 is 13 residues. Germline values: CDR1 MDHEN, CDR2 SYDVKM. The V and J ends lost 3 bases and 7 bases respectively, with 11 bases between them. Written as DNA, the CDR3 is TGTGCCAGCAGTTTTAGCTCAGTGCATACGCAGTATTTT. It encodes CASSFSSVHTQYF.

This rearrangement joins TRBV5-1 to TRBJ1-6; D is unresolved. Trimming cost V 0 bases and J 5 bases, with 9 bases left between them. This CDR3 is 15 amino acids long. In germline, CDR1 is SGHRS, CDR2 YFSETQ. The CDR3 DNA reads as TGCGCCAGCAGCTTGGTCATGGGAGATAATTCACCCCTCCACTTT. Residues: CASSLVMGDNSPLHF.

The V call is TRBV29-1, the J call TRBJ2-1; 7 bases fit TRBD2. Germline V gene sequence: CDR1 SQVTM, CDR2 ANQGSEA. The CDR3 contains 15 residues. The junction had 11 bases not matched to a gene; V was cut back by 4 bases and J by 5 bases. The CDR3 DNA reads as TGCAGCGTTGCGCCTAGACTAGCCCTCAACAATGAGCAGTTCTTC. The encoded protein is CSVAPRLALNNEQFF.

This clone was counted a few times. V gene TRBV2 combines with J gene TRBJ2-7; 12 bases line up with TRBD1. The CDR3 covers 13 residues. The ends lost 7 bases at V and 6 bases at J; junction bases unmatched: 4. CDR1 is SNHLY and CDR2 is FYNNEI in the germline V gene. CDR3: CASTGQGALEQYF. CDR3 sequence (DNA): TGTGCCAGCACGGGACAGGGGGCTCTCGAGCAGTACTTC.

The rearrangement links TRBV28 to TRBJ2-3, with 15 bases that match TRBD2. The length of the CDR3 is 18 residues. The J segment lost 8 bases and the V segment lost 5 bases, leaving 14 bases of the junction unmatched. Germline V gene data show CDR1 as MDHEN and CDR2 as SYDVKM. CDR3 nucleotide sequence: TGTGCCAGCAGTACTGTCGCCGGACTAGCGGGGGGGTCCGGTACGCAGTATTTT. Translating gives CASSTVAGLAGGSGTQYF.

The V call is TRBV25-1, the J call TRBJ1-4, with a tentative D call TRBD1 (5 bases). Trimming cost V 4 bases and J 0 bases, with 6 bases left between them. Germline loops: CDR1 MGHDK, CDR2 SYGVNS. There are 14 residues in the CDR3. In DNA, the CDR3 is TGTGCCAGCAGTGTGACAGCAACTAATGAAAAACTGTTTTTT. Its protein product is CASSVTATNEKLFF. Full variable domain (outside the CDR3, taken from reference TRBV25-1 and TRBJ1-4): EADIYQTPRYLVIGTGKKITLECSQTMGHDKMYWYQQDPGMELHLIHYSYGVNSTEKGDLSSESTVSRIRTEHFPLTLESARPSHTSQYLCASSVTATNEKLFFGSGTQLSVL.

The chain carries TRBV5-4 and TRBJ2-7, with TRBD1 identical over 12 bases. J lost 4 bases, V lost 4 bases, and 6 bases had no gene match. The CDR3 spans 15 residues. The germline gives CDR1 SGHNT, CDR2 YYREEE (reference sequence). CDR3: CASSLRDRGRYEQYF. In DNA form, the CDR3 reads TGTGCCAGCAGCCTACGGGACAGGGGGCGGTACGAGCAGTACTTC.

The chain recombines TRBV27 with TRBJ2-4; possibly TRBD2 for D (5 bases). V was trimmed by 8 bases and J by 3 bases, leaving 17 bases between them. The CDR3 is 15 amino acids. From germline, CDR1 is MNHEY and CDR2 SMNVEV (reference sequence). CDR3 amino acids: CASGRNSGHKNIQYF. CDR3 nucleotides: TGTGCCAGCGGACGGAACAGCGGCCACAAAAACATTCAGTACTTC.

This clone came up once. V is TRBV19 and J is TRBJ2-1; tentatively, D is TRBD1 (7 bases). Germline loops: CDR1 LNHDA, CDR2 SQIVND (reference sequence). This CDR3 comprises 15 residues. The V end lost 5 bases, the J end lost 4 bases, and 15 bases lay between the germline ends. In DNA form, the CDR3 reads TGTGCCAGTAGTGCAGGGGGGTTGGCGTACAATGAGCAGTTCTTC. Its translation: CASSAGGLAYNEQFF. The variable domain in full, completed from reference TRBV19 and TRBJ2-1, reads DGGITQSPKYLFRKEGQNVTLSCEQNLNHDAMYWYRQDPGQGLRLIYYSQIVNDFQKGDIAEGYSVSREKKESFPLTVTSAQKNPTAFYLCASSAGGLAYNEQFFGPGTRLTVL.

As concerns this clone: An end of the junction differs from the germline gene, which may be a read error. V usage is TRBV7-9 and J usage is TRBJ1-6; D remains unclear. The CDR3 has 12 residues. Germline V gene lookup returns CDR1 SEHNR and CDR2 FQNEAQ (reference sequence). CDR3 in amino acids: CSSSHGLTALHF. In DNA form, the CDR3 reads TGTTCCAGCAGCCACGGGTTGACGGCCCTCCACTTT.

V is TRBV7-2 and J is TRBJ1-1, with TRBD1 identical over 9 bases. The CDR3 has 15 amino acids. Trimming cost V 0 bases and J 4 bases; bases outside gene matches: 3. Germline lookup yields CDR1 SGHTA and CDR2 FQGNSA. The CDR3 spells CASSLAATGGTEAFF. CDR3 nucleotide sequence: TGTGCCAGCAGCTTAGCTGCGACAGGGGGCACTGAAGCTTTCTTT.

Only one count was recorded for this clone. The V and J genes are TRBV18 and TRBJ2-1, with D perhaps matching TRBD1 (5 bases). There are 14 residues in the CDR3. Between the trimmed V and J ends, which lost 2 bases and 4 bases, there was a span of 9 bases. Germline V gene lookup returns CDR1 KGHSH and CDR2 LQKENI. CDR3 in DNA: TGTGCCAGCTCACCATCCCGGACATACAATGAGCAGTTCTTC. Amino acid sequence: CASSPSRTYNEQFF.

The chain links TRBV14 to TRBJ1-2, with 8 bases that match TRBD1. Germline lookup yields CDR1 SGHDN and CDR2 FVKESK. V lost 3 bases, J lost 6 bases, and 3 bases stayed unmatched. CDR3 length: 13 amino acids. DNA of the CDR3: TGTGCCAGCAGCCAGACAGGGGTTCATGGCTACACCTTC. Translating it yields CASSQTGVHGYTF.

V gene TRBV5-8 combines with J gene TRBJ1-1; TRBD1 aligns across 7 bases. CDR1 and CDR2 (germline): SGHTS, YDEGEE. This CDR3 region has 15 residues. J was trimmed by 1 base and V by 4 bases; bases with no gene match: 7. The CDR3 DNA reads TGTGCCAGCAGCAGGGGACAGCTATGGAACACTGAAGCTTTCTTT. Amino acid sequence: CASSRGQLWNTEAFF.

As to this clone: Its ends do not fully match the called genes, so a read error is possible. The V call is TRBV4-1, the J call TRBJ1-2; D call uncertain. The CDR3 is 10 amino acids. The germline V gene has CDR1 MGHRA and CDR2 YSYEKL. CDR3 region: CASSHDDKFF. CDR3 coding DNA: TGCGCCAGCAGCCATGATGACAAGTTCTTC.

This clone was counted a few times. The chain has TRBV5-1 and TRBJ1-2; 10 bases line up with TRBD1. Per the germline V gene, CDR1 is SGHRS and CDR2 is YFSETQ. V shed 4 bases, J shed 7 bases, and the junction held 7 bases outside the gene matches. The CDR3 extends over 14 amino acids. The chain's CDR3 is CASSPSTGGGGYTF. CDR3 nucleotide sequence: TGCGCCAGCAGCCCCTCGACAGGGGGCGGTGGCTACACCTTC.

In DNA form, the CDR3 reads TGTGCCAGCAGTTACTCTCACGGGACAGGGGATGAAAAACTGTTTTTT. Translated: CASSYSHGTGDEKLFF. J is TRBJ1-4 and V is TRBV6-5, with 10 bases matching TRBD1. Germline-derived CDR1 and CDR2 are MNHEY and SVGAGI. The V and J ends lost 0 bases and 6 bases, in that order; junction bases with no gene match: 4. The CDR3 consists of 16 residues.

In this sample, this clone turned up a few times. The CDR3 protein is CASSYSGRGGNEQFF. In DNA, the CDR3 is TGTGCCAGCAGTTACTCGGGGCGGGGGGGCAATGAGCAGTTCTTC. The rearrangement uses TRBV6-6 and TRBJ2-1, with TRBD2 matching 9 bases. The CDR3 contains 15 residues. Unmatched junction bases numbered 3, after V lost 0 bases and J lost 6 bases. Germline assignment: CDR1 MNHNY and CDR2 SVGAGI (reference sequence).

V gene TRBV4-1 combines with J gene TRBJ1-2; weak D call: TRBD1 (6 bases). CDR1 MGHRA and CDR2 YSYEKL come from the germline V gene. The CDR3 consists of 14 residues. The ends were cut back, 6 bases at V and 6 bases at J, with 17 bases in the middle. CDR3 protein: CASRGITGLDGYTF. In DNA, the CDR3 is TGCGCCAGCAGGGGGATCACAGGGCTGGATGGCTACACCTTC.

Notes on this clone: A read error may account for a junction end that differs from germline. The chain joins TRBV10-3 to TRBJ2-1; 10 bases map to TRBD2. CDR1 is ENHRY and CDR2 is SYGVKD in the germline V gene. This CDR3 has 15 residues. The CDR3 sequence: CASSYSGGTYNEQFF. CDR3 coding DNA: TGTGCCAGCAGTTATAGCGGGGGGACCTACAATGAGCAGTTCTTC.

This clone was observed once. At one of its ends the junction is not consistent with the germline gene, which may arise from a read error. The CDR3 bases are TGTTCCAGCAGCTTATCAGGGGAGACCCAGTACTTC. Translating gives CSSSLSGETQYF. The genes are TRBV7-9 and TRBJ2-5, with D possibly being TRBD1 (5 bases). CDR1 is SEHNR, CDR2 FQNEAQ, per germline (reference sequence). The CDR3 runs 12 residues.

The gene calls are TRBV27 and TRBJ2-7, with 9 bases aligning to TRBD1. There are 14 residues in the CDR3. After removal of 6 bases from V and 6 bases from J, the junction contained 9 bases not matched to a gene. Germline values: CDR1 MNHEY, CDR2 SMNVEV (reference sequence). In DNA, the CDR3 is TGTGCCAGCAGAACAGACAGGGGGTACGGCGAGCAGTACTTC. It translates to CASRTDRGYGEQYF.

The J gene is TRBJ2-3, the V gene TRBV11-2; perhaps TRBD2 as D (5 bases). The V end lost 5 bases, the J end lost 7 bases, and 16 bases lay between the germline ends. The CDR3 extends over 14 amino acids. The germline V gene has CDR1 SGHAT and CDR2 FQNNGV. Written as DNA, the CDR3 is TGTGCCAGCAGCCGTCGATCGGGAATGAATACGCAGTATTTT. Its protein is CASSRRSGMNTQYF.

V and J are TRBV6-1 and TRBJ1-6, with TRBD1 matching over 10 bases. Germline CDR1 MNHNS, CDR2 SASEGT. Unmatched junction bases numbered 9, after V lost 6 bases and J lost 10 bases. The CDR3 has 15 residues. Here the CDR3 DNA reads TGTGCCAGCAGGGCGGGACAGGGGCTAGAATCACCCCTCCACTTT. Translating gives CASRAGQGLESPLHF.

The rearrangement uses TRBV5-1 and TRBJ2-5; TRBD1 is a possible D gene (5 bases). Germline-derived CDR1 and CDR2 are SGHRS and YFSETQ. V was cut by 2 bases and J by 3 bases, with 5 bases left in between. CDR3 size: 12 residues. In DNA form, the CDR3 reads TGCGCCAGCAGCTTACAGGAAGAGACCCAGTACTTC. Encoded protein: CASSLQEETQYF.

The gene calls are TRBV6-1 and TRBJ1-5; D might be TRBD1 (5 bases). The CDR3 loop spans 13 amino acids. CDR1 and CDR2 from the germline V gene are MNHNS and SASEGT. V was cut by 3 bases and J by 4 bases, with 7 bases left in between. The DNA of the CDR3 is TGTGCCAGCAGTGATGCAGGGAATCAGCCCCAGCATTTT. Translation gives CASSDAGNQPQHF.

The chain uses TRBV28 and TRBJ1-1; D ambiguous. Germline CDR1 is MDHEN and CDR2 is SYDVKM. The CDR3 covers 15 residues. V was pared by 6 bases and J by 4 bases, with 18 bases between. The CDR3 loop reads CASSPPRSVGTEAFF. Written as DNA, the CDR3 is TGTGCCAGCAGCCCACCAAGGAGCGTGGGCACTGAAGCTTTCTTT.

The gene calls are TRBV19 and TRBJ2-7, with 7 bases identical to TRBD1. Trimming at V came to 5 bases and at J to 2 bases, leaving 9 bases not matched to a gene. Germline assignment: CDR1 LNHDA and CDR2 SQIVND (reference sequence). The CDR3 extends over 15 amino acids. CDR3 coding DNA: TGTGCCAGTAGTGAATCGACCGGGACAGCCTACGAGCAGTACTTC. It yields the protein CASSESTGTAYEQYF.